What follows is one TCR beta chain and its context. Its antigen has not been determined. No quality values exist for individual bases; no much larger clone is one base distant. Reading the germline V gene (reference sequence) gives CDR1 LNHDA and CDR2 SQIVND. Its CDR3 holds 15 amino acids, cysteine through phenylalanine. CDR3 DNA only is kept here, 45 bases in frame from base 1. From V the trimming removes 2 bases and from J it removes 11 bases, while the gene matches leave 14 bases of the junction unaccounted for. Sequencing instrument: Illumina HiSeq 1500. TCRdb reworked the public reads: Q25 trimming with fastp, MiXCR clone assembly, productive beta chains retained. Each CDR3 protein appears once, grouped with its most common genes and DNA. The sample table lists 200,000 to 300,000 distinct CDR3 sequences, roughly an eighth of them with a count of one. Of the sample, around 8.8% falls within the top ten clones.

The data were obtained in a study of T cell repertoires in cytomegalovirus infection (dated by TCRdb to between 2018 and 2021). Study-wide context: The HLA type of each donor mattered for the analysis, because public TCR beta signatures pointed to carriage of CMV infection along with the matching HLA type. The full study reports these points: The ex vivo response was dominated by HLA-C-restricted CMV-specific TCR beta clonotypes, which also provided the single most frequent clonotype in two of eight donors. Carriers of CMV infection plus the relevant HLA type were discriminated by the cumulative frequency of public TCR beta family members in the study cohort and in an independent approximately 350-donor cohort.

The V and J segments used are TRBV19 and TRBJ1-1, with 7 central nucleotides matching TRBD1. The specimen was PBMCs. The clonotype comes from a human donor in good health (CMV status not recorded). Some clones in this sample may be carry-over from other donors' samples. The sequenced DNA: TGTGCCAGTAGTATATCCCGGGACAGCTCTACTCGCGCTTTCTTT. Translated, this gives CASSISRDSSTRAFF.